This T cell receptor (beta chain) derives from a study of blood T cell repertoires in COVID-19. Looking at the study overall: Donors in the United States, Italy and Spain gave samples during acute or convalescent COVID-19. PBMCs, B-cell-depleted T cells, or T cells were the source of the cDNA or gDNA that made up the material.

Authors' data handling: Reference gene primers were amplified, and this amplification served to estimate nucleated cell counts. Profiled with immunoSEQ multiplex PCR; TCRdb holds only in-frame clones, not every one. From that table come the V and J calls and clone size; the DNA was used to work out D and trimming. Among 120,000 or so clones listed, 85% were seen once. V was clipped by 0 bases and J by 1 base, with 6 bases between them. There are 15 residues in the CDR3. Germline V CDR1 and CDR2: LGHNA, YSLEER. The V and J genes are TRBV4-3 and TRBJ2-2; no clear D. The receptor was isolated from a man older than 75 with active or convalescent COVID-19. Sequencing was carried out using peripheral blood. The CDR3 is CASSQDWLNTGELFF. The CDR3 nucleotides read TGCGCCAGCAGCCAAGACTGGCTGAACACCGGGGAGCTGTTTTTT.